This T cell receptor (beta chain) was sequenced during a study of T cell responses to AZD1222 COVID-19 vaccine. Study-level findings and limits: Donors were chiefly white British, with a greater number of females, and clonal diversity was perhaps underestimated.

Details on this clone: What it binds is not known.

This table comes from immunoSEQ multiplex PCR, and its TCRdb copy is limited to in-frame clones, with some not included. The profile shows more than 85,000 clones, about 89% of them singletons. This CDR3 is built from 17 residues. Trimming took 5 bases from V and 2 from J; bases not matched to a gene: 10. Germline CDR1 and CDR2: SGHTA and FQGNSA. The sequencing here drew on peripheral blood, taken 28 days after the second AZD1222 dose. The sequence came from an adult who received the AZD1222 COVID-19 vaccine. This rearrangement joins TRBV7-2 to TRBJ2-3; 10 nucleotides line up with TRBD2. The DNA for the CDR3 is TGTGCCAGCAGCCCGAGAAGCGGGAGGGGCTTCACAGATACGCAGTATTTT. This translates into CASSPRSGRGFTDTQYF.